Listed below are T cell receptor beta chains from one sample, sequenced in a study of T cells in pancreatic ductal adenocarcinoma. Clones were read by immunoSEQ multiplex PCR, and TCRdb kept only the in-frame ones, dropping some. The table shows 15,000 to 20,000 clones, with 88% occurring only once. The sequenced sample consisted of PBMCs. All receptors derive from a human donor with pancreatic ductal adenocarcinoma. CDR3s leave out the opening cysteine and the closing phenylalanine or tryptophan. Clone sizes are given selectively: once, few, many, or a class where the clone is expanded.

cdr3_aa: ASSEGPTNEKLF; v_call: TRBV6-1; clone_size: NA; j_call: TRBJ1-4
cdr3_aa: ASIPLTGAEAF; v_call: TRBV9; clone_size: NA; j_call: TRBJ1-1
cdr3_aa: AWSVGVGDFYGYT; v_call: TRBV30; clone_size: once; j_call: TRBJ1-2
cdr3_aa: ASSPGLAFYEQY; v_call: TRBV19; clone_size: NA; j_call: TRBJ2-7
cdr3_aa: ASSLAGAGATDTQY; v_call: TRBV5-6; clone_size: NA; j_call: TRBJ2-3
cdr3_aa: ASSHETGTGFYHEQF; v_call: TRBV4-3; clone_size: NA; j_call: TRBJ2-1
cdr3_aa: ASRRDRGTGELF; v_call: TRBV19; clone_size: NA; j_call: TRBJ2-2
cdr3_aa: ASSHEYDTSGGAGAKNIQY; v_call: TRBV4-3; clone_size: NA; j_call: TRBJ2-4
cdr3_aa: ASSLELQETQY; v_call: TRBV5-4; clone_size: NA; j_call: TRBJ2-5
cdr3_aa: ASSRSSGGLTDTQY; v_call: TRBV18; clone_size: NA; j_call: TRBJ2-3
cdr3_aa: ASSATGMNTEAF; v_call: TRBV9; clone_size: NA; j_call: TRBJ1-1
cdr3_aa: ASSKGRNRLLLETQY; v_call: TRBV21-1; clone_size: NA; j_call: TRBJ2-5
cdr3_aa: ASSQHSSPGGETQY; v_call: TRBV4-1; clone_size: NA; j_call: TRBJ2-5
cdr3_aa: ASFSPRWTVPYEQY; v_call: TRBV12-5; clone_size: once; j_call: TRBJ2-7
cdr3_aa: ASSQVSGADVLT; v_call: TRBV4-2; clone_size: once; j_call: TRBJ2-6
cdr3_aa: ASSLGTGETQY; v_call: TRBV5-1; clone_size: NA; j_call: TRBJ2-5
cdr3_aa: AIGGQGVGGEKLF; v_call: TRBV10-3; clone_size: NA; j_call: TRBJ1-4
cdr3_aa: SVEDYAGDTEAF; v_call: TRBV29-1; clone_size: once; j_call: TRBJ1-1
cdr3_aa: ASSQDRGTGATNEQF; v_call: TRBV4-1; clone_size: NA; j_call: TRBJ2-1
cdr3_aa: ASRLDRGSTDTQY; v_call: TRBV5-4; clone_size: NA; j_call: TRBJ2-3
cdr3_aa: ASSLGLAQPQH; v_call: TRBV7-8; clone_size: NA; j_call: TRBJ1-5
cdr3_aa: ASSPGTGDTEAF; v_call: TRBV28; clone_size: NA; j_call: TRBJ1-1
cdr3_aa: SVVQIRGTDTQY; v_call: TRBV29-1; clone_size: NA; j_call: TRBJ2-3
cdr3_aa: ASSIGGTDTQY; v_call: TRBV6-1; clone_size: NA; j_call: TRBJ2-3
cdr3_aa: ASHPNVRGTGELF; v_call: TRBV2; clone_size: few; j_call: TRBJ2-2
cdr3_aa: ASSLYRTGYTGELF; v_call: TRBV5-6; clone_size: once; j_call: TRBJ2-2
cdr3_aa: ASSDGRQGAIENSPLH; v_call: TRBV5-8; clone_size: NA; j_call: TRBJ1-6
cdr3_aa: SAGGRGLNEQY; v_call: TRBV29-1; clone_size: NA; j_call: TRBJ2-7
cdr3_aa: ASSQDVAPNSPLH; v_call: TRBV4-3; clone_size: NA; j_call: TRBJ1-6
cdr3_aa: ASSQGGWSPEGGELF; v_call: TRBV4-1; clone_size: NA; j_call: TRBJ2-2
cdr3_aa: ASSFLSGGTRDTQY; v_call: TRBV27; clone_size: few; j_call: TRBJ2-3
cdr3_aa: ASSPRDSGQETQY; v_call: TRBV4-3; clone_size: NA; j_call: TRBJ2-5
cdr3_aa: ASSRQGESGF; v_call: TRBV11-1; clone_size: NA; j_call: TRBJ1-1
cdr3_aa: ASSQVTGAGNTIY; v_call: TRBV4-2; clone_size: few; j_call: TRBJ1-3
cdr3_aa: ASSALWGPYNEQF; v_call: TRBV6-4; clone_size: NA; j_call: TRBJ2-1
cdr3_aa: ASSWYERERYEQY; v_call: TRBV5-4; clone_size: NA; j_call: TRBJ2-7
cdr3_aa: SGVRGEKLF; v_call: TRBV29-1; clone_size: NA; j_call: TRBJ1-4
cdr3_aa: ASSLEGTDTQY; v_call: TRBV5-4; clone_size: once; j_call: TRBJ2-3
cdr3_aa: ASRPRTGRDEQY; v_call: TRBV2; clone_size: NA; j_call: TRBJ2-7
cdr3_aa: ASSATGTTNEKLF; v_call: TRBV9; clone_size: NA; j_call: TRBJ1-4
cdr3_aa: ASSLPTGQSNQPQH; v_call: TRBV11-3; clone_size: NA; j_call: TRBJ1-5